Below are 13 T cell receptor beta chains sequenced from a single sample in a study of blood T cell repertoires in COVID-19. The protocol was immunoSEQ multiplex PCR, while the TCRdb copy is restricted to in-frame clones and leaves out a portion. The table records under 350,000 clones, 85% to 90% of them present only once. The sequenced material came from peripheral blood. These receptors were obtained from a human donor in a cohort sampled during active COVID-19.

A word on this clone: Additional DNA sequences in this sample encode the identical CDR3. The chain recombines TRBV18 with TRBJ1-1; 9 nucleotides line up with TRBD1. Germline V gene sequence: CDR1 KGHSH, CDR2 LQKENI. Unmatched junction bases numbered 1, after V lost 1 base and J lost 1 base. This CDR3 spans 15 amino acids. The CDR3 here is CASSPQGQGNTEAFF. CDR3 coding DNA: TGTGCCAGCTCACCACAGGGACAGGGGAACACTGAAGCTTTCTTT.

The V call is TRBV5-4, the J call TRBJ2-1, with 7 bases aligning to TRBD2. Trimming cost V 0 bases and J 2 bases; bases outside gene matches: 5. The germline CDR1 and CDR2 sequences are SGHNT and YYREEE (reference sequence). The CDR3 spans 16 residues. DNA for the CDR3: TGTGCCAGCAGCTTGGGTTTTGGGGGGGCCTACAATGAGCAGTTCTTC. It codes for CASSLGFGGAYNEQFF.

The chain carries TRBV10-3 and TRBJ2-1; the match to TRBD2 covers 12 bases. This CDR3 comprises 14 residues. Germline V gives CDR1 ENHRY, CDR2 SYGVKD. V trimming: 4 bases; J trimming: 8 bases; junction bases outside the gene matches: 3. CDR3 sequence: CAISATSGSDEQFF. The CDR3 DNA is TGTGCCATCAGTGCGACTAGCGGGAGTGATGAGCAGTTCTTC.

Regarding this clone: It may be a read error: a sequence one base away is much more abundant. This chain links TRBV7-9 with TRBJ2-1; maybe TRBD2 (5 bases). CDR1 SEHNR and CDR2 FQNEAQ come from the germline V gene (reference sequence). V dropped 3 bases and J dropped 3 bases, with 6 bases sitting between them. The CDR3 consists of 13 residues. Here the CDR3 reads CASSFRDYNEQFF. The CDR3 region has the DNA TGTGCCAGCAGCTTCCGGGACTACAATGAGCAGTTCTTC.

This clone appeared a single time. This chain joins TRBV28 and TRBJ1-5; D may be TRBD1 (5 bases). V was pared by 5 bases and J by 3 bases, with 17 bases between. Germline CDR1 MDHEN, CDR2 SYDVKM. This CDR3 is 16 amino acids long. The CDR3 region is CASSPGGKADNQPQHF. The CDR3 DNA follows: TGTGCCAGCAGTCCCGGGGGGAAGGCGGACAATCAGCCCCAGCATTTT.

The chain combines TRBV4-1 with TRBJ2-3; 9 positions match TRBD2. The J segment lost 4 bases and the V segment lost 5 bases, leaving 7 bases of the junction unmatched. The CDR3 runs 15 residues. Germline lookup yields CDR1 MGHRA and CDR2 YSYEKL. The DNA of the CDR3 is TGCGCCAGCAGCTTAGCGGGAGCGAGCGCAGATACGCAGTATTTT. Its protein product is CASSLAGASADTQYF.

This sequence joins TRBV12-3 or TRBV12-4 and TRBJ2-7; weak D call: TRBD2 (5 bases). V dropped 4 bases and J dropped 2 bases, with 9 bases sitting between them. The CDR3 is 13 amino acids. The CDR3 sequence: CASSYGIAYEQYF. CDR3 DNA sequence: TGTGCCAGCAGTTACGGGATTGCCTACGAGCAGTACTTC.

This rearrangement joins TRBV11-2 to TRBJ1-2; maybe TRBD1 (5 bases). The CDR3 spans 13 residues. CDR1 SGHAT and CDR2 FQNNGV come from the germline V gene. V shed 5 bases and J shed 7 bases, with 14 bases lying between them. This CDR3 is CASSPTGFGGYTF. CDR3 in DNA: TGTGCCAGCAGCCCAACAGGTTTCGGTGGCTACACCTTC. Filled out from reference TRBV11-2 and TRBJ1-2, the complete variable domain reads EAGVAQSPRYKIIEKRQSVAFWCNPISGHATLYWYQQILGQGPKLLIQFQNNGVVDDSQLPKDRFSAERLKGVDSTLKIQPAKLEDSAVYLCASSPTGFGGYTFGSGTRLTVV.

CDR3 sequence (DNA): TGTGCCAGCAGCGGGAGTCAAGAGACCCAGTACTTC. This sequence encodes CASSGSQETQYF. The V and J genes are TRBV5-4 and TRBJ2-5; a possible D gene is TRBD2 (5 bases). Germline-derived CDR1 and CDR2 are SGHNT and YYREEE (reference sequence). Trimming stripped 4 bases from V and 2 bases from J, with 6 bases between. The length of the CDR3 is 12 residues. The whole variable domain, remainder taken from reference TRBV5-4 and TRBJ2-5, is ETGVTQSPTHLIKTRGQQVTLRCSSQSGHNTVSWYQQALGQGPQFIFQYYREEENGRGNFPPRFSGLQFPNYSSELNVNALELDDSALYLCASSGSQETQYFGPGTRLLVL.

This chain uses TRBV27 with TRBJ2-3, with D possibly matching TRBD1 (6 bases). The germline gives CDR1 MNHEY, CDR2 SMNVEV (reference sequence). Trimming stripped 3 bases from V and 6 bases from J, with 10 bases between. The CDR3 runs 13 residues. The CDR3 loop is CASSFVQGDTQYF. CDR3 in DNA: TGTGCCAGCAGTTTCGTTCAGGGGGATACGCAGTATTTT.

The gene calls are TRBV7-2 and TRBJ2-3; 10 positions agree with TRBD2. The CDR3 is 16 amino acids. Unmatched junction bases numbered 13, after V lost 9 bases and J lost 4 bases. CDR1 and CDR2 from the germline V gene are SGHTA and FQGNSA. CDR3 loop: CASKLLAGGPPDTQYF. CDR3 sequence (DNA): TGTGCCAGTAAACTTTTAGCGGGAGGCCCCCCAGATACGCAGTATTTT.

The V and J genes are TRBV15 and TRBJ2-1; D not certain. Trimming pared 2 bases from V and 8 bases from J, leaving 10 bases between. This CDR3 has 13 amino acids. Germline lookup yields CDR1 LNHNV and CDR2 YYDKDF (reference sequence). The CDR3 loop is CATSRSPTYEQFF. As DNA, the CDR3 is TGTGCCACCAGCAGAAGCCCGACTTATGAGCAGTTCTTC.

The chain couples TRBV19 to TRBJ1-6, with D perhaps TRBD1 (6 bases). Trimming stripped 6 bases from V and 4 bases from J, with 13 bases between. Germline V lookup: CDR1 LNHDA, CDR2 SQIVND (reference sequence). The length of the CDR3 is 15 residues. The chain's CDR3 is CASRESDRYNSPLHF. The DNA for the CDR3 is TGTGCCAGTAGGGAATCGGACAGATATAATTCACCCCTCCACTTT.